Each of the 10 T cell receptor beta chains below was sequenced from the same sample in a study of T cells in Graves' hyperthyroidism and ophthalmopathy (dated by TCRdb to the late 2010s). The protocol used for the library was multiplex PCR. This sample was sequenced with an Illumina HiSeq 2000. TCR beta CDR3 regions were amplified from RNA transcripts. The first round of RT-PCR for the TCR CDR3 was performed with the HTBI primer set and the Qiagen OneStep RT-PCR kit. TCRdb cleaned the public reads at Q25 with fastp, built clones with MiXCR and kept in-frame beta chains. CDR3 protein sequences are deduplicated, and each keeps its most common genes and DNA. This sample comprises fewer than 500,000 distinct CDR3 sequences, 13% of them detected only once. The top ten clones comprise around 20% of the sample. The sequencing input was blood. The receptors originated from a man aged 25-45 years with Graves' hyperthyroidism that later progressed to Graves' ophthalmopathy.

The table lists this clonotype with many counts. This chain joins TRBV6-1 and TRBJ2-7, with D perhaps TRBD1 or TRBD2 (6 bases each). Between the trimmed V and J ends, which lost 2 bases and 0 bases, there was a span of 17 bases. Germline CDR1 reads MNHNS; CDR2 reads SASEGT. CDR3 length: 17 amino acids. The CDR3 bases are TGTGCCAGCAGTGAAAGGTCTTGGGGGGCCAACTCCTACGAGCAGTACTTC. It specifies CASSERSWGANSYEQYF.

This clonotype showed up many times. This sequence joins TRBV5-5 and TRBJ2-1; 11 positions match TRBD2. Trimming cost V 0 bases and J 7 bases; bases outside gene matches: 9. CDR1 is SGHKS and CDR2 is YYEKEE in the germline V gene (reference sequence). The CDR3 consists of 17 residues. Written as DNA, the CDR3 is TGTGCCAGCAGCTTGGGTATGGGACTAGCGGCCCAGAATGAGCAGTTCTTC. Translation gives CASSLGMGLAAQNEQFF. Full variable domain (outside the CDR3, taken from reference TRBV5-5 and TRBJ2-1): DAGVTQSPTHLIKTRGQQVTLRCSPISGHKSVSWYQQVLGQGPQFIFQYYEKEERGRGNFPDRFSARQFPNYSSELNVNALLLGDSALYLCASSLGMGLAAQNEQFFGPGTRLTVL.

This clonotype showed up just once. The chain carries TRBV7-2 and TRBJ2-5; 14 bases match TRBD2. Losses at the gene ends were 5 bases for V and 0 bases for J; bases not matched to a gene: 5. Germline CDR1 reads SGHTA; CDR2 reads FQGNSA. This CDR3 has 17 amino acids. The CDR3 protein is CASSLGLAGGDQETQYF. The CDR3, as DNA: TGTGCCAGCAGCCTCGGACTAGCGGGGGGCGACCAAGAGACCCAGTACTTC. The full variable domain, with the rest looked up from reference TRBV7-2 and TRBJ2-5, is GAGVSQSPSNKVTEKGKDVELRCDPISGHTALYWYRQSLGQGLEFLIYFQGNSAPDKSGLPSDRFSAERTGGSVSTLTIQRTQQEDSAVYLCASSLGLAGGDQETQYFGPGTRLLVL.

This clonotype showed up many times. The chain is built from TRBV20-1 and TRBJ2-7, with TRBD2 matching 8 bases. From germline, CDR1 is DFQATT and CDR2 SNEGSKA (reference sequence). J was trimmed by 4 bases and V by 0 bases; bases with no gene match: 5. The CDR3 is 14 amino acids. The CDR3 sequence: CSAREGTRAYEQYF. The CDR3 DNA reads as TGCAGTGCTAGAGAAGGGACTAGGGCTTACGAGCAGTACTTC.

This clonotype was seen at least ten times. This sequence joins TRBV20-1 and TRBJ2-5; D may be TRBD1 (6 bases). Trimming pared 4 bases from V and 4 bases from J, leaving 16 bases between. The CDR3 sequence is 14 residues long. Per the germline V gene, CDR1 is DFQATT and CDR2 is SNEGSKA (reference sequence). CDR3 nucleotide sequence: TGCAGTGCTAAACAGGGTGTCCCTCCAGAGACCCAGTACTTC. Translation: CSAKQGVPPETQYF.

Many counts were recorded for this clonotype. J is TRBJ2-7 and V is TRBV5-6; possibly TRBD2 for D (5 bases). V lost 5 bases to trimming and J lost 3 bases, with 18 bases between them. Germline values: CDR1 SGHDT, CDR2 YYEEEE. The length of the CDR3 is 15 residues. The CDR3 reads CASRPLGRPLYEQYF. Here the CDR3 DNA reads TGTGCCAGCAGACCACTAGGTAGGCCTCTCTACGAGCAGTACTTC.

At least ten counts were recorded for this clonotype. The rearrangement uses TRBV6-1 and TRBJ1-1; D gene ambiguous. V was cut by 7 bases and J by 1 base, with 16 bases left in between. Germline loops: CDR1 MNHNS, CDR2 SASEGT. CDR3 length: 15 amino acids. Here the CDR3 reads CASTPLLSANTEAFF. CDR3 DNA sequence: TGTGCCAGCACCCCTTTACTGTCGGCGAACACTGAAGCTTTCTTT.

This chain links TRBV6-1 with TRBJ1-6; no clear D. Germline V gene sequence: CDR1 MNHNS, CDR2 SASEGT. Trimming pared 2 bases from V and 3 bases from J, leaving 8 bases between. This CDR3 spans 15 amino acids. The CDR3 sequence: CASSEYVYYNSPLHF. The CDR3 nucleotides read TGTGCCAGCAGTGAATACGTATACTATAATTCACCCCTCCACTTT.

This clonotype was found many times. The V and J genes are TRBV12-3 or TRBV12-4 and TRBJ1-1, with D unresolved. V gave up 3 bases and J gave up 3 bases, with 5 bases separating them. The length of the CDR3 is 12 residues. The CDR3 region has the DNA TGTGCCAGCAGTTTTGAGCACACTGAAGCTTTCTTT. It yields the protein CASSFEHTEAFF.

V and J are TRBV28 and TRBJ2-7; D not certain. Germline loops: CDR1 MDHEN, CDR2 SYDVKM. This CDR3 contains 13 residues. Trimming took off 6 bases at V and 3 bases at J, with 12 bases between the two ends. The CDR3 loop reads CASRLTHSYEQYF. The CDR3 DNA sequence: TGTGCCAGCAGGCTCACCCACAGCTACGAGCAGTACTTC.